This T cell receptor (beta chain) was captured in a study of T cells after yellow fever vaccination. This clonotype showed up many times. The J segment lost 7 bases and the V segment lost 6 bases, leaving 10 bases of the junction unmatched. The CDR3 spans 14 residues. In germline, CDR1 is DFQATT, CDR2 SNEGSKA (reference sequence). TCRdb ran MiXCR on the 5' RACE reads and lists one entry per CDR3 protein. This table has 310,000 or so distinct CDR3 sequences, around 3.6% appearing once. This material consisted of PBMCs, taken on the day of the yellow fever booster vaccination. This rearrangement joins TRBV20-1 to TRBJ2-1; 9 bases fit TRBD2. The sequence derives from a man aged 18 to 29 who received the YFV17D yellow fever vaccine. This CDR3 is CSALGLAGSNEQFF. Written as DNA, the CDR3 is TGCAGTGCCTTAGGGCTAGCGGGATCAAATGAGCAGTTCTTC.